The rows below give T cell receptor beta chains drawn from one sample of a study of cytomegalovirus exposure and HLA in healthy donors. The data were produced by immunoSEQ multiplex PCR, yet TCRdb's version contains in-frame clones alone and is incomplete. This table holds 90,000 to 150,000 clones, 75% to 90% found once. Sequencing was performed on PBMCs. The receptors derive from a man aged 35 to 55 in good health and CMV-seronegative. Each CDR3 is given with its conserved first and last residue. The D gene is left open where the match is weak. Clone size is not always given. Where it is, it says once, few, many or a class for expanded clones.

TRBJ2-7,.,16,TRBD1,TRBV5-4,TGTGCCAGCGGCCAAAGACAGGGGACTTCCCTCCACGAGCAGTACTTC,CASGQRQGTSLHEQYF
TRBJ1-1,.,12,TRBD1,TRBV2,TGTGCCAGAGGGACAGTGAACACTGAAGCTTTCTTT,CARGTVNTEAFF
TRBJ2-7,.,16,.,TRBV7-9,TGTGCCAGCAGCTTATGGAGGACGACCAGCTCCTACGAGCAGTACTTC,CASSLWRTTSSYEQYF
TRBJ1-4,.,16,.,TRBV4-2,TGTGCCAGCAGCATAGCCGCTGGACAGTCGAATGAAAAACTGTTTTTT,CASSIAAGQSNEKLFF
TRBJ1-1,.,16,.,TRBV9,TGTGCCAGCAGCGTAGGTGCGGGGGCCGGCCACACTGAAGCTTTCTTT,CASSVGAGAGHTEAFF
TRBJ2-7,.,18,TRBD1,TRBV27,TGTGCCAGCAGCCTACGCCGGGACAGGGGTCGCTCCTCCTACGAGCAGTACTTC,CASSLRRDRGRSSYEQYF
TRBJ1-3,few,13,TRBD1,TRBV11-2,TGTGCCAGCAGCCCCGGACAGGGGGACACCATATATTTT,CASSPGQGDTIYF
TRBJ2-1,.,15,.,TRBV2,TGTGCCAGCAGTGTCGATAAGGGGCCCTACAATGAGCAGTTCTTC,CASSVDKGPYNEQFF
TRBJ1-2,.,15,.,TRBV4-3,TGCGCCAGCAGCCCGGCTTCAGGGGCCAACTATGGCTACACCTTC,CASSPASGANYGYTF
TRBJ1-1,few,13,.,TRBV4-3,TGCGCCAGCAGCCAGAGCATGGGCGTATGGGCTTTCTTT,CASSQSMGVWAFF
TRBJ1-3,few,11,.,TRBV30,TGTGCAGAGGGCGCTGGAAACACCATATATTTT,CAEGAGNTIYF